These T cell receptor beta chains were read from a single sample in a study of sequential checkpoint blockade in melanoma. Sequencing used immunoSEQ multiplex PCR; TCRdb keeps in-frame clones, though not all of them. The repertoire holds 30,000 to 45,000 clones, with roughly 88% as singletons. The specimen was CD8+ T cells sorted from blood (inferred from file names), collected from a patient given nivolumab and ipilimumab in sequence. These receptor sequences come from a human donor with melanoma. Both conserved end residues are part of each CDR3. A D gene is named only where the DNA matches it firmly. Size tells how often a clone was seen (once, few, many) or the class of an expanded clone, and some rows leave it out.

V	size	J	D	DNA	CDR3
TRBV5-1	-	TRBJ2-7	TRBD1	TGCGCCAGCAGCCAGACAGGGCCTGACTACGAGCAGTACTTC	CASSQTGPDYEQYF
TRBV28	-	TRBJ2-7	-	TGTGCCAGCAGTTTACCCCTGGGGGGCTACGAGCAGTACTTC	CASSLPLGGYEQYF
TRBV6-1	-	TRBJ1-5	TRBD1	TGTGCCAGCAGTGAATGGGACAGCATCAATCAGCCCCAGCATTTT	CASSEWDSINQPQHF
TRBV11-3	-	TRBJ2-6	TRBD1	TGTGCCAGCAGCATTAGGACAGGTGCCTCTGGGGCCAACGTCCTGACTTTC	CASSIRTGASGANVLTF
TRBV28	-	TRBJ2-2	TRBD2	TGTGCCAGCAGTCCGAGGACTAGCGGGATTAACACCGGGGAGCTGTTTTTT	CASSPRTSGINTGELFF
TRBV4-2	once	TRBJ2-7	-	TGTGCCAGCAGCCCCGAAAGCTCCAACGAGCAGTACTTC	CASSPESSNEQYF
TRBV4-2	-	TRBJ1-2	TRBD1	TGTGCCAGCAGCCAAGTTTGGACAGGGAGCCTTCAGGACTATCAGCACTATGGCTACACCTTC	CASSQVWTGSLQDYQHYGYTF
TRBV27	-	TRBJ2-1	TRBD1	TGTGCCAGCAGGCCACCGGGACAGGGGTTGGACAATGAGCAGTTCTTC	CASRPPGQGLDNEQFF
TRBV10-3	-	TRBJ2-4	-	TGTGCCATCAGTGATTACAGCCATGAAAACATTCAGTACTTC	CAISDYSHENIQYF
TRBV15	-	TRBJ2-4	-	TGTGCCACCAGCAGAAGGGGCCCGGCAGACATTCAGTACTTC	CATSRRGPADIQYF
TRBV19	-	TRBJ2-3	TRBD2	TGTGCCAGTAGTATATTCGCTAGCGGGAGGGGGGATACGCAGTATTTT	CASSIFASGRGDTQYF